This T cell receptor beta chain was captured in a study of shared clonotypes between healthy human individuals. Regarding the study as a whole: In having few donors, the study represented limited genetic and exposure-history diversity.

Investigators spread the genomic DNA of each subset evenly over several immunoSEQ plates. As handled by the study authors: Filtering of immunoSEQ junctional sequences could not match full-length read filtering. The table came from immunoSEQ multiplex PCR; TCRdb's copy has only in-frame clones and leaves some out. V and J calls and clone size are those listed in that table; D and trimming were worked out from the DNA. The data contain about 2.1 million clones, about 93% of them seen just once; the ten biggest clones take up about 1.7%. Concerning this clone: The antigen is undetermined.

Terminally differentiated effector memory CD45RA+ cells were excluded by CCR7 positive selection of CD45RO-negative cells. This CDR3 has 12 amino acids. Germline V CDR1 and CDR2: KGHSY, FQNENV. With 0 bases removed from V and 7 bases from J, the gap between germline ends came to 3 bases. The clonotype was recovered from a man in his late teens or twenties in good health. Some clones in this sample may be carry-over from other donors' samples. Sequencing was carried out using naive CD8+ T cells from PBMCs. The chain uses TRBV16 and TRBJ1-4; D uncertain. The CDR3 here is CASSQSPEKLFF. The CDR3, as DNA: TGTGCCAGCAGCCAATCGCCTGAAAAACTGTTTTTT.